Presented here are 30 T cell receptor beta chains from one specimen sequenced in a study of cytomegalovirus exposure and HLA in healthy donors. The PCR ran on 60 Vbeta and 13 Jbeta primers. TCRdb's copy holds only in-frame clones and misses some; the assay was immunoSEQ multiplex PCR. The sample includes some 92,000 clones, around 75% of them seen just once. The sequenced material came from PBMCs. The source of these receptors is a man younger than 35 in good health and CMV-seropositive.

This clone appeared once. The rearrangement uses TRBV23-1 and TRBJ1-6; the D gene is possibly TRBD1 (6 bases). TRBV23-1 is recorded as an ORF, its role being uncertain. Trimming took 3 bases from V and 0 from J, leaving 9 bases between them. The CDR3 has 16 residues. The chain's CDR3 is CASSHDRSSYNSPLHF. As DNA, the CDR3 is TGCGCCAGCAGTCACGACAGGAGCTCCTATAATTCACCCCTCCACTTT.

This chain connects TRBV5-4 to TRBJ1-2; D gene unclear. The germline CDR1 and CDR2 sequences are SGHNT and YYREEE (reference sequence). Trimming shortened V by 0 bases and J by 8 bases, and 17 bases separated the two germline ends. The CDR3 extends over 15 amino acids. CDR3 sequence (DNA): TGTGCCAGCAGCTTGGAAGGAGGGCTTGGCATCGGCTACACCTTC. This translates into CASSLEGGLGIGYTF.

This sequence joins TRBV29-1 and TRBJ1-4, with D tentatively TRBD1 (5 bases). V was pared by 5 bases and J by 5 bases, with 15 bases between. The V gene's germline CDR1 is SQVTM and CDR2 ANQGSEA. This CDR3 region has 14 residues. The CDR3 sequence: CSVSGTPRNEKLFF. The CDR3, as DNA: TGCAGCGTTTCGGGGACTCCTAGGAATGAAAAACTGTTTTTT.

This clone was observed a few times. CDR3 sequence (DNA): TGCGCCAGCAGCCCATGGACAGGGAGCACAGATACGCAGTATTTT. Translation gives CASSPWTGSTDTQYF. V gene TRBV5-1 combines with J gene TRBJ2-3, with TRBD1 identical over 8 bases. V gave up 4 bases and J gave up 0 bases; unmatched junction bases: 4. The CDR3 is 15 amino acids. Germline CDR1 and CDR2: SGHRS and YFSETQ.

V and J are TRBV5-8 and TRBJ1-5, with D possibly matching TRBD1 (6 bases). This CDR3 is 15 amino acids long. V lost 3 bases to trimming and J lost 3 bases, with 13 bases between them. Per the germline V gene, CDR1 is SGHTS and CDR2 is YDEGEE. The DNA for the CDR3 is TGTGCCAGCAGCTATAGAGGGGGTAACAATCAGCCCCAGCATTTT. The encoded protein is CASSYRGGNNQPQHF.

This chain joins TRBV2 and TRBJ1-2; tentatively, D is TRBD1 (6 bases). The CDR3 sequence is 13 residues long. The germline V and J ends were trimmed by 10 bases and 14 bases, with 26 bases remaining between them. CDR1 is SNHLY and CDR2 is FYNNEI in the germline V gene. The CDR3 is CAKQRDGARRGTF. CDR3 sequence (DNA): TGTGCCAAACAGAGGGACGGAGCCAGAAGGGGGACCTTC.

The CDR3 reads CASSVSGTLGEKLFF. The DNA for the CDR3 is TGTGCCAGTAGTGTCTCCGGGACACTAGGTGAAAAACTGTTTTTT. The chain couples TRBV19 to TRBJ1-4; a possible D gene is TRBD1 (6 bases). V lost 5 bases and J 7 bases, leaving 17 bases between the germline ends. CDR3 size: 15 residues. The germline gives CDR1 LNHDA, CDR2 SQIVND (reference sequence).

This clone has just one count. The genes are TRBV28 and TRBJ1-6, with 9 bases fitting TRBD1. Losses at the gene ends were 6 bases for V and 7 bases for J; bases not matched to a gene: 4. CDR3 size: 14 residues. Germline assignment: CDR1 MDHEN and CDR2 SYDVKM. CDR3 sequence: CASRWDRANSPLHF. In nucleotides, the CDR3 is TGTGCCAGCAGATGGGACAGGGCGAATTCACCCCTCCACTTT.

CDR3 in amino acids: CASSPNGLQGAKQYF. As DNA, the CDR3 is TGTGCCAGCTCACCAAATGGCTTACAGGGGGCCAAGCAGTACTTC. The chain couples TRBV18 to TRBJ2-7, with TRBD1 matching 9 bases. The CDR3 consists of 15 residues. V lost 2 bases and J lost 8; bases outside the gene matches: 10. The germline CDR1 and CDR2 sequences are KGHSH and LQKENI.

The chain combines TRBV28 with TRBJ1-1, with TRBD1 matching 7 bases. CDR1 is MDHEN, CDR2 SYDVKM, per germline. J was trimmed by 5 bases and V by 8 bases; bases with no gene match: 14. The CDR3 covers 15 residues. CDR3 sequence reads: CASLSSAGGLTEAFF. CDR3 DNA sequence: TGTGCCAGCTTGAGTTCGGCAGGGGGTTTGACTGAAGCTTTCTTT. The whole variable domain, remainder taken from reference TRBV28 and TRBJ1-1, is DVKVTQSSRYLVKRTGEKVFLECVQDMDHENMFWYRQDPGLGLRLIYFSYDVKMKEKGDIPEGYSVSREKKERFSLILESASTNQTSMYLCASLSSAGGLTEAFFGQGTRLTVV.

The CDR3 nucleotides read TGTGCCAGCAGTTTGGGGACACCGACCGATCAGCCCCAGCATTTT. Protein product: CASSLGTPTDQPQHF. The chain uses TRBV27 and TRBJ1-5, with D perhaps TRBD1 (6 bases). CDR3 length: 15 residues. The germline V gene has CDR1 MNHEY and CDR2 SMNVEV (reference sequence). Trimming shortened V by 3 bases and J by 5 bases, and 14 bases separated the two germline ends.

The genes are TRBV5-8 and TRBJ2-2, with 12 nucleotides matching TRBD2. The CDR3 covers 17 residues. V lost 4 bases and J lost 1; bases outside the gene matches: 5. Germline CDR1 reads SGHTS; CDR2 reads YDEGEE. The CDR3 reads CASSRGTSGLNTGELFF. The CDR3 DNA reads as TGTGCCAGCAGCCGAGGGACTAGCGGGCTGAACACCGGGGAGCTGTTTTTT.

This clone has more than one count but fewer than ten. This chain links TRBV6-1 with TRBJ2-7; weak D call: TRBD1 (6 bases). V gave up 1 base and J gave up 0 bases, with 16 bases separating them. Germline CDR1 and CDR2: MNHNS and SASEGT. The CDR3 loop spans 17 amino acids. The CDR3: CASSEVLTGSGSYEQYF. For the CDR3, the DNA is TGTGCCAGCAGTGAAGTATTAACAGGGTCGGGCTCCTACGAGCAGTACTTC.

The V call is TRBV7-6, the J call TRBJ1-5, with no clear D. This CDR3 contains 13 residues. Trimming stripped 9 bases from V and 9 bases from J, with 18 bases between. Germline CDR1 is SGHVS and CDR2 is FNYEAQ. CDR3 sequence (DNA): TGTGCCAGTTCCACGGACTCGGCGGGGCCCCAGCATTTT. It translates to CASSTDSAGPQHF. The variable domain in full, completed from reference TRBV7-6 and TRBJ1-5, reads GAGVSQSPRYKVTKRGQDVALRCDPISGHVSLYWYRQALGQGPEFLTYFNYEAQQDKSGLPNDRFSAERPEGSISTLTIQRTEQRDSAMYRCASSTDSAGPQHFGDGTRLSIL.

CDR3 region: CAWSVQTDEQYF. In DNA form, the CDR3 reads TGTGCCTGGAGTGTACAGACCGACGAGCAGTACTTC. The chain recombines TRBV30 with TRBJ2-7, with unresolved D. CDR1 GTSNPN and CDR2 SVGIG come from the germline V gene (reference sequence). Trimming stripped 0 bases from V and 5 bases from J, with 8 bases between. The CDR3 is made up of 12 amino acids.

This chain links TRBV15 with TRBJ1-5; D is ambiguous. Trimming removed 0 bases at V and 1 base at J, with 7 bases between. CDR3 length equals 15 residues. Germline loops: CDR1 LNHNV, CDR2 YYDKDF (reference sequence). The CDR3 sequence is CATSRELWSNQPQHF. In nucleotides, the CDR3 is TGTGCCACCAGCAGAGAACTTTGGAGCAATCAGCCCCAGCATTTT.

This chain joins TRBV5-1 and TRBJ2-7, with no clear D. Germline V gene data show CDR1 as SGHRS and CDR2 as YFSETQ. The CDR3 is 18 amino acids. V lost 0 bases, J lost 2 bases, and 21 bases lay in between. The CDR3, as DNA: TGCGCCAGCAGCTTGGCTCGCGAGGTCGAGTATTCTCCCTACGAGCAGTACTTC. Its protein product is CASSLAREVEYSPYEQYF.

Here the CDR3 DNA reads TGTGCCAGCAGCTTAGTTACGGGTCTCTACGAGCAGTACTTC. This encodes CASSLVTGLYEQYF. The chain carries TRBV7-2 and TRBJ2-7; no clear D gene. Between the trimmed V and J ends, which lost 1 base and 3 bases, there was a span of 10 bases. Germline values: CDR1 SGHTA, CDR2 FQGNSA. There are 14 residues in the CDR3.

The CDR3 spells CASSLAKLAGHQETQYF. For the CDR3, the DNA is TGTGCCAGCAGCTTAGCGAAGTTAGCGGGGCACCAAGAGACCCAGTACTTC. The chain uses TRBV7-8 and TRBJ2-5, with 8 bases identical to TRBD2. V lost 0 bases, J lost 0 bases, and 6 bases stayed unmatched. Looked up from germline, CDR1 is SGHVS and CDR2 is FQNEAQ. The CDR3 loop spans 17 amino acids. Complete variable domain (other parts from reference TRBV7-8 and TRBJ2-5): GAGVSQSPRYKVAKRGQDVALRCDPISGHVSLFWYQQALGQGPEFLTYFQNEAQLDKSGLPSDRFFAERPEGSVSTLKIQRTQQEDSAVYLCASSLAKLAGHQETQYFGPGTRLLVL.

This rearrangement joins TRBV6-1 to TRBJ1-1; 8 positions agree with TRBD1. V gave up 5 bases and J gave up 9 bases; unmatched junction bases: 5. This CDR3 has 12 residues. Germline-derived CDR1 and CDR2 are MNHNS and SASEGT. This CDR3 is CASSLRTGKAFF. DNA of the CDR3: TGTGCCAGCAGTCTCCGGACAGGGAAAGCTTTCTTT.

The CDR3 DNA sequence: TGTGCCAGCAGTTACTTTGGCAGGGGTGATTCACCCCTCCACTTT. It yields the protein CASSYFGRGDSPLHF. The chain has TRBV6-5 and TRBJ1-6; possibly TRBD1 for D (6 bases). Deletions cut 1 base from V and 8 bases from J, with 12 bases between. CDR3 length: 15 amino acids. The V gene's germline CDR1 is MNHEY and CDR2 SVGAGI.

This clone was seen only once. The chain is built from TRBV6-1 and TRBJ1-4; 7 positions agree with TRBD1. The CDR3 sequence is 14 residues long. Unmatched junction bases numbered 4, after V lost 6 bases and J lost 3 bases. Germline CDR1 is MNHNS and CDR2 is SASEGT. The CDR3 region is CASSAGQANEKLFF. CDR3 nucleotides: TGTGCCAGCAGCGCCGGACAGGCTAATGAAAAACTGTTTTTT.

The rearrangement links TRBV11-2 to TRBJ2-7; tentatively, D is TRBD1 (6 bases). V was clipped by 2 bases and J by 3 bases, with 20 bases between them. The CDR3 runs to 17 residues. Per germline, CDR1 SGHAT and CDR2 FQNNGV. The CDR3 protein is CASSLFGQTFGGYEQYF. The CDR3 coding sequence is TGTGCCAGCAGCTTATTCGGACAGACCTTCGGTGGCTACGAGCAGTACTTC. Combining the CDR3 with reference TRBV11-2 and TRBJ2-7 gives the whole variable domain EAGVAQSPRYKIIEKRQSVAFWCNPISGHATLYWYQQILGQGPKLLIQFQNNGVVDDSQLPKDRFSAERLKGVDSTLKIQPAKLEDSAVYLCASSLFGQTFGGYEQYFGPGTRLTVT.

This chain connects TRBV10-2 to TRBJ1-4, with 7 bases identical to TRBD1. CDR1 is WSHSY, CDR2 SAAADI, per germline. The V segment lost 10 bases and the J segment 5 bases; nucleotides outside the gene matches: 10. The CDR3 runs 14 residues. The CDR3 loop is CATKGQEENEKLFF. The CDR3 DNA reads as TGCGCCACCAAAGGACAGGAAGAAAATGAAAAACTGTTTTTT.

The chain employs TRBV5-1 and TRBJ2-5; TRBD2 matches 13 bases. CDR3 length: 16 residues. The germline gives CDR1 SGHRS, CDR2 YFSETQ. The V gene end was trimmed by 4 bases and the J gene end by 2 bases; junction bases not matched to a gene: 5. The CDR3 bases are TGCGCCAGCAGCCCCGGACTAGCGGGGGCTCAAGAGACCCAGTACTTC. This translates into CASSPGLAGAQETQYF.

This clone occurred a few times. The chain uses TRBV19 and TRBJ1-1; tentatively, D is TRBD1 (5 bases). The CDR3 covers 16 residues. V was trimmed by 5 bases and J by 3 bases, leaving 19 bases between them. The germline V gene encodes CDR1 LNHDA and CDR2 SQIVND (reference sequence). CDR3 coding DNA: TGTGCCAGTAGTGCCCCGTCTATGGGGGGACACACTGAAGCTTTCTTT. This sequence encodes CASSAPSMGGHTEAFF.

This clone was seen a few times. Other DNA sequences in the same sample also yield this CDR3. The rearrangement links TRBV6-1 to TRBJ2-1; a possible D gene is TRBD1 (6 bases). The CDR3 covers 14 residues. Germline V gene lookup returns CDR1 MNHNS and CDR2 SASEGT. Trimming took off 2 bases at V and 4 bases at J, with 9 bases between the two ends. The CDR3: CASSEQGSYNEQFF. The CDR3, as DNA: TGTGCCAGCAGTGAACAGGGGTCGTACAATGAGCAGTTCTTC.

CDR3 residues: CASSADRGPYYGYTF. DNA for the CDR3: TGTGCCAGCAGTGCCGACAGGGGGCCATACTATGGCTACACCTTC. The chain employs TRBV27 and TRBJ1-2; 10 nucleotides match TRBD1. The CDR3 is 15 residues long. J lost 3 bases, V lost 5 bases, and 6 bases had no gene match. Looked up from germline, CDR1 is MNHEY and CDR2 is SMNVEV (reference sequence).

The chain is built from TRBV5-4 and TRBJ2-1, with 10 positions matching TRBD2. The germline gives CDR1 SGHNT, CDR2 YYREEE (reference sequence). The V and J ends lost 3 bases and 8 bases, in that order; junction bases with no gene match: 2. The CDR3 has 13 amino acids. The CDR3 here is CASSSTSGDEQFF. The CDR3 coding sequence is TGTGCCAGCAGCTCAACTAGCGGGGATGAGCAGTTCTTC.

This clone was seen a few times. The chain is built from TRBV11-2 and TRBJ2-7, with a weak D call TRBD2 (6 bases). The CDR3 is 13 residues long. Trimming shortened V by 4 bases and J by 6 bases, and 13 bases separated the two germline ends. Per the germline V gene, CDR1 is SGHAT and CDR2 is FQNNGV. The CDR3 coding sequence is TGTGCCAGCAGCTCGGGTGGGACTCCCGAGCAGTACTTC. Residues: CASSSGGTPEQYF.